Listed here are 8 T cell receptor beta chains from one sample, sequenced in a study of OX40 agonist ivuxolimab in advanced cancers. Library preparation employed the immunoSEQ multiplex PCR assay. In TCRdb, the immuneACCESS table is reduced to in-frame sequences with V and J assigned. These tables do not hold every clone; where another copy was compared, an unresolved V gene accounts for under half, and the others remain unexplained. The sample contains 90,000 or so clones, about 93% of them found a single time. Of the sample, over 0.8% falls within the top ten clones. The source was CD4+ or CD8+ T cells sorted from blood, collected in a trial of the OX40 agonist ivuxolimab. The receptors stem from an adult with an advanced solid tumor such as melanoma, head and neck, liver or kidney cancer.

The CDR3 bases are TGTGCCAGCAGCGATGGGACTTTTCAATATGGCTACACCTTC. This gives the protein CASSDGTFQYGYTF. The V and J genes are TRBV28 and TRBJ1-2; TRBD1 might be the D (5 bases). CDR1 is MDHEN, CDR2 SYDVKM, per germline. Trimming pared 6 bases from V and 5 bases from J, leaving 16 bases between. This CDR3 is 14 amino acids long.

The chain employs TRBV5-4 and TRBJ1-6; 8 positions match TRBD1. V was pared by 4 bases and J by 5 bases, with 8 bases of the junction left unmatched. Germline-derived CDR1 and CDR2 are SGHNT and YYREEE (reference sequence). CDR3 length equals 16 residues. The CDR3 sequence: CASSPSPGQDNSPLHF. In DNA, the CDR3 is TGTGCCAGCAGCCCGAGCCCGGGACAGGATAATTCACCCCTCCACTTT.

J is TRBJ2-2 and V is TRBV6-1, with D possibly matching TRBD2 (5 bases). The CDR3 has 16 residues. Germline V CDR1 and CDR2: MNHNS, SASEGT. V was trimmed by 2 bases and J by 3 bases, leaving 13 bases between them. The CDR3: CASSEMYVGDTGELFF. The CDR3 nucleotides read TGTGCCAGCAGTGAAATGTATGTCGGGGACACCGGGGAGCTGTTTTTT.

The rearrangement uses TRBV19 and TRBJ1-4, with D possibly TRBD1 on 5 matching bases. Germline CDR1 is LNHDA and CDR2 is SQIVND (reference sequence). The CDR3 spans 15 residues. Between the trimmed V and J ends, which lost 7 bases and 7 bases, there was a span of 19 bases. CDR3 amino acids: CASNSPGRRGEKLFF. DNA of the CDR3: TGTGCCAGTAATTCTCCAGGGCGGAGAGGTGAAAAACTGTTTTTT. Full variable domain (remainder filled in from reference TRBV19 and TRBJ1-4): DGGITQSPKYLFRKEGQNVTLSCEQNLNHDAMYWYRQDPGQGLRLIYYSQIVNDFQKGDIAEGYSVSREKKESFPLTVTSAQKNPTAFYLCASNSPGRRGEKLFFGSGTQLSVL.

The CDR3 DNA reads TGTGCCAGCAGCTTAGGACCTGGACAGTACGGCGACGAGCAGTACTTC. This gives the protein CASSLGPGQYGDEQYF. The V gene is TRBV11-3, the J gene TRBJ2-7, with D perhaps matching TRBD1 (6 bases). Trimming left V 1 base short and J 5 bases short, with 18 bases between. Germline V lookup: CDR1 SGHNT, CDR2 YENEEA. The CDR3 extends over 16 amino acids.

CDR3 amino acids: CASSEGVLNQPQHF. The DNA of the CDR3 is TGTGCCAGCAGTGAAGGCGTACTCAATCAGCCCCAGCATTTT. The chain carries TRBV25-1 and TRBJ1-5; D not certain. Germline lookup yields CDR1 MGHDK and CDR2 SYGVNS. This CDR3 comprises 14 residues. Trimming cost V 2 bases and J 3 bases, with 8 bases left between them.

The CDR3 region has the DNA TGTGCCAGCAGCTTGGAACGGGACAGGGTCACAGATACGCAGTATTTT. It encodes CASSLERDRVTDTQYF. The chain carries TRBV5-6 and TRBJ2-3; 9 nucleotides line up with TRBD1. The germline V gene encodes CDR1 SGHDT and CDR2 YYEEEE. The CDR3 is 16 residues long. Trimming at V came to 0 bases and at J to 2 bases, leaving 4 bases not matched to a gene. Looking up the rest from reference TRBV5-6 and TRBJ2-3 gives the full variable domain: DAGVTQSPTHLIKTRGQQVTLRCSPKSGHDTVSWYQQALGQGPQFIFQYYEEEERQRGNFPDRFSGHQFPNYSSELNVNALLLGDSALYLCASSLERDRVTDTQYFGPGTRLTVL.

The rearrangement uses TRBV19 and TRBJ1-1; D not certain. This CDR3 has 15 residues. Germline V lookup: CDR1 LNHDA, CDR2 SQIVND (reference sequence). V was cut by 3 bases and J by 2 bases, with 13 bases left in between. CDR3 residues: CASSMRPAINTEAFF. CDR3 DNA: TGTGCCAGTAGTATGAGACCCGCCATCAACACTGAAGCTTTCTTT.